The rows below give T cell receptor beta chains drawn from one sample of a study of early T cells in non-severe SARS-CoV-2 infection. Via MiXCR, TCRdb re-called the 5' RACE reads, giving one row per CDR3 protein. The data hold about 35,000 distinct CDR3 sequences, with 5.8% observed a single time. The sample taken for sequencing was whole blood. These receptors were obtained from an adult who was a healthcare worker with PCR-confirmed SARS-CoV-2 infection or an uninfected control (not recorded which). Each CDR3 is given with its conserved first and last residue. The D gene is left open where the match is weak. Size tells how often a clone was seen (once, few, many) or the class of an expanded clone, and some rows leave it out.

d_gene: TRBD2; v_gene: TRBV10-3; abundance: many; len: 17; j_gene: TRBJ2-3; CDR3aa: CAISEGLAGGQEDTQYF; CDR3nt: TGTGCCATCAGTGAAGGGCTAGCGGGGGGCCAGGAAGATACGCAGTATTTT
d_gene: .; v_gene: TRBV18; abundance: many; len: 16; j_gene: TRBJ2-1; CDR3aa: CASSPGDIGSYNEQFF; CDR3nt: TGTGCCAGCTCCCCAGGGGATATAGGATCCTACAATGAGCAGTTCTTC
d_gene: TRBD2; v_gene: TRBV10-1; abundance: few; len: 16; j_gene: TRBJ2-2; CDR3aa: CASAKTSGKLTGELFF; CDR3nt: TGCGCCAGCGCAAAGACTAGCGGGAAACTCACCGGGGAGCTGTTTTTT
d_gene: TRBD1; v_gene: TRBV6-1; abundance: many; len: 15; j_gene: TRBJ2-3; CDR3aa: CASIRDRVRADTQYF; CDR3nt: TGTGCCAGCATTCGGGACAGGGTTAGGGCAGATACGCAGTATTTT
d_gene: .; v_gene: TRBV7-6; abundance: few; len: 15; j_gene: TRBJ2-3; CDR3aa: CASSWGQGGADTQYF; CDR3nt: TGTGCCAGCAGCTGGGGCCAGGGAGGTGCAGATACGCAGTATTTT
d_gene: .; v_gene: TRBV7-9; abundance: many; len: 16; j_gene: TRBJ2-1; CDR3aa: CASSPSRRVSYNEQFF; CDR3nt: TGTGCCAGCTCGCCCTCCCGGCGGGTCTCCTACAATGAGCAGTTCTTC
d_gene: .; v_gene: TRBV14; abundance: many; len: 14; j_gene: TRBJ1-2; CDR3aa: CASSQEDGNYGYTF; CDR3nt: TGTGCCAGCAGCCAAGAGGACGGCAACTATGGCTACACCTTC
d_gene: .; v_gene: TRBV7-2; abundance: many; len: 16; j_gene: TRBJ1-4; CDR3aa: CASSLGRSNANEKLFF; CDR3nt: TGTGCCAGCAGCTTGGGACGATCGAACGCTAATGAAAAACTGTTTTTT
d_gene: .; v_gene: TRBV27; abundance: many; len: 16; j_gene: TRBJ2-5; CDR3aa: CASSLSVRGNQETQYF; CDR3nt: TGTGCCAGCAGTTTATCGGTACGGGGCAACCAAGAGACCCAGTACTTC
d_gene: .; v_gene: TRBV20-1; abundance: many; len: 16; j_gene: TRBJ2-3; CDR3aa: CSARPYRDFPTDTQYF; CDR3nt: TGCAGTGCAAGGCCCTACCGGGACTTCCCCACAGATACGCAGTATTTT
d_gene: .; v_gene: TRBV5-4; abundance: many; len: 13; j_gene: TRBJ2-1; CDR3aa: CASIPEAGLEQFF; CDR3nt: TGTGCCAGCATCCCGGAGGCGGGACTGGAGCAGTTCTTC
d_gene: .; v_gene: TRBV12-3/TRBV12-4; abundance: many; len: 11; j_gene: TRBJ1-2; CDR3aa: CASSFMGGYTF; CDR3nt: TGTGCCAGCAGTTTCATGGGGGGCTACACCTTC
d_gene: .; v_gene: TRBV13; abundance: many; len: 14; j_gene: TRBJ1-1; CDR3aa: CASSLVPAEDRAFF; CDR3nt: TGTGCCAGCAGCTTAGTTCCGGCGGAGGATCGAGCTTTCTTT
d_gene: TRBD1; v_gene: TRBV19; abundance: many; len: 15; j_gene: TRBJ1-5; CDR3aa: CASRSDRGPGQPQHF; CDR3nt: TGTGCCAGTAGATCGGACAGGGGGCCAGGTCAGCCCCAGCATTTT
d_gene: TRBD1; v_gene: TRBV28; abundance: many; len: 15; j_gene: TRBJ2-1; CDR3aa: CASSPPAGTGRKQFF; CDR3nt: TGTGCCAGCAGTCCCCCAGCCGGGACAGGGAGGAAGCAGTTCTTC
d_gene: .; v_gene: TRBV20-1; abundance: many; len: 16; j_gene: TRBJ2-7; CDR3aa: CSARDQGGPHSYEQYF; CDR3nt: TGCAGTGCTAGAGATCAGGGGGGGCCCCACTCCTACGAGCAGTACTTC
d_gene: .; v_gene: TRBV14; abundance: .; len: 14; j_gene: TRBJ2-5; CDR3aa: CASSQEGSLATQYF; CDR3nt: TGTGCCAGCAGCCAAGAAGGCAGTCTGGCGACCCAGTACTTC
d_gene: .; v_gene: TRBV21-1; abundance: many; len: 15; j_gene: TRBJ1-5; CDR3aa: CASSKDRAPHQPQHF; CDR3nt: TGTGCCAGCAGCAAGGACAGGGCCCCGCATCAGCCCCAGCATTTT
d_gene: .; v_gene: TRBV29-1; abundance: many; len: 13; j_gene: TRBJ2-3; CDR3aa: CSVVLIHTDTQYF; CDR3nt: TGCAGCGTTGTCTTAATACACACAGATACGCAGTATTTT
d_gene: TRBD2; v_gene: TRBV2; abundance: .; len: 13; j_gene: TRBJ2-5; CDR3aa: CATNQQRGETQYF; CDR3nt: TGTGCCACCAACCAACAGCGGGGAGAGACCCAGTACTTC
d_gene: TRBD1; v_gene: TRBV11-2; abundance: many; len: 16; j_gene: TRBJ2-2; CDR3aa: CASSSRTGGYSGELFF; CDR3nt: TGTGCCAGCAGCTCGCGGACAGGGGGCTATTCCGGGGAGCTGTTTTTT
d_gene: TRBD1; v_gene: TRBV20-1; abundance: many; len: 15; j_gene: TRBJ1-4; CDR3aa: CSAVTGTATNEKLFF; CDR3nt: TGCAGTGCTGTGACAGGGACTGCAACTAATGAAAAACTGTTTTTT
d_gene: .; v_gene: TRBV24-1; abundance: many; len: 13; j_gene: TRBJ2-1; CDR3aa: CATSLPSNNEQFF; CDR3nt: TGTGCCACCTCCTTGCCTAGCAACAATGAGCAGTTCTTC
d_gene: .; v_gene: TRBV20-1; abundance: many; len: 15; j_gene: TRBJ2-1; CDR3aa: CSARSGANSYNEQFF; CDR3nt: TGCAGTGCTAGGTCGGGGGCCAACTCCTACAATGAGCAGTTCTTC
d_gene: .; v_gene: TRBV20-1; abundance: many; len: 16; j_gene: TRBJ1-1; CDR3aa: CSASGATGRGYTEAFF; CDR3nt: TGCAGTGCTAGTGGAGCGACAGGTCGAGGGTACACTGAAGCTTTCTTT
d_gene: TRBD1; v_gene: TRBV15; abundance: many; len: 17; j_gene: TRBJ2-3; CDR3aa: CATSKRLGTAYTDTQYF; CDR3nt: TGTGCCACCAGCAAGCGGCTTGGGACAGCTTACACAGATACGCAGTATTTT
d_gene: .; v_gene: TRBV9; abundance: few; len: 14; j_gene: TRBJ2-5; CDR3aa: CASSSSPRLETQYF; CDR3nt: TGTGCCAGCAGCAGCTCCCCAAGATTGGAGACCCAGTACTTC
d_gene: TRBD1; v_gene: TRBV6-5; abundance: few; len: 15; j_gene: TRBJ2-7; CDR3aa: CASSPQGTFVNEQYF; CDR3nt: TGTGCCAGCAGCCCACAGGGGACCTTCGTCAACGAGCAGTACTTC
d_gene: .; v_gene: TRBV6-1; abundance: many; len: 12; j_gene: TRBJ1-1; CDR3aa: CASTITDSEAFF; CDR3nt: TGTGCCAGCACCATAACGGACAGTGAAGCTTTCTTT
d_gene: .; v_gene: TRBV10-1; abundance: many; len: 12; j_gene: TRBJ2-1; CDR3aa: CASGRSYNEQFF; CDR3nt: TGCGCCAGCGGAAGGTCCTACAATGAGCAGTTCTTC
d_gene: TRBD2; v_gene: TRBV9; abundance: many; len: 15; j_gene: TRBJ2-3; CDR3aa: CASSRGGLLTDTQYF; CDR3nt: TGTGCCAGCAGCCGGGGGGGCCTTCTCACAGATACGCAGTATTTT
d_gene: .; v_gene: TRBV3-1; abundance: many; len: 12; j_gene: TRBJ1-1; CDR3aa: CASSQVGAEAFF; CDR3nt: TGTGCCAGCAGCCAAGTGGGCGCTGAAGCTTTCTTT
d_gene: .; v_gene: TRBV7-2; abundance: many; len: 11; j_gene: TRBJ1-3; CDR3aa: CAREEGNTIYF; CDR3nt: TGTGCCAGAGAGGAAGGAAACACCATATATTTT
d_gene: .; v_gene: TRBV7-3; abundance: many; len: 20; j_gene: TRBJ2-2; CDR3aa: CASSLAPSVRWGGYSGELFF; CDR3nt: TGTGCCAGCAGCTTAGCCCCAAGCGTCCGGTGGGGGGGCTATTCCGGGGAGCTGTTTTTT
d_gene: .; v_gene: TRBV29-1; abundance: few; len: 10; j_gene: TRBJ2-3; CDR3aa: CSVNPDTQYF; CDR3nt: TGCAGCGTAAACCCAGATACGCAGTATTTT
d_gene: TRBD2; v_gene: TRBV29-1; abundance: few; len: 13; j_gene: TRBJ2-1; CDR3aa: CSARPGTRNEQFF; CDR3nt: TGCAGCGCCCGCCCCGGGACTAGGAATGAGCAGTTCTTC
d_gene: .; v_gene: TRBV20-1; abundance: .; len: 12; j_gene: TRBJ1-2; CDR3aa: CSAKARKSGYTF; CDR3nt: TGCAGTGCTAAAGCTAGGAAGTCCGGCTACACCTTC
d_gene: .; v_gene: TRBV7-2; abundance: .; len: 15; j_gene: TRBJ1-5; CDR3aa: CASSLVGDSNQPQHF; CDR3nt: TGTGCCAGCAGCTTAGTAGGAGATAGCAATCAGCCCCAGCATTTT
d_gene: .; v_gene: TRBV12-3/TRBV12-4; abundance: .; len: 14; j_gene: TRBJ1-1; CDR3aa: CASRITGMNTEAFF; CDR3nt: TGTGCCAGCAGAATTACAGGGATGAACACTGAAGCTTTCTTT
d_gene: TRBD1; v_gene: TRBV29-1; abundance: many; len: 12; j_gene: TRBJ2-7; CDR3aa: CSVGRGNYEQYF; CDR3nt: TGCAGCGTTGGCAGGGGGAATTACGAGCAGTACTTC
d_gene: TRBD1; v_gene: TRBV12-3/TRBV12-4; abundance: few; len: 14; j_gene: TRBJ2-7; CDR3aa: CASRGDRRYYEQYF; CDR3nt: TGTGCCAGCAGGGGGGACAGGCGGTATTACGAGCAGTACTTC
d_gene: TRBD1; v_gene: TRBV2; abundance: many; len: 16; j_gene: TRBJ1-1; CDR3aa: CASRRQGGGGTEEAFF; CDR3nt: TGTGCCAGCAGGAGACAGGGAGGTGGGGGAACCGAAGAAGCTTTCTTT
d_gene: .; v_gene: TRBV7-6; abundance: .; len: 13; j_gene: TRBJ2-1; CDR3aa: CASSLFYGTLQFF; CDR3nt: TGTGCCAGCAGCTTATTTTATGGGACTCTTCAGTTCTTC
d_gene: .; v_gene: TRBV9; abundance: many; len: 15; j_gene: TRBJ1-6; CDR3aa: CASSQQEKGNSPLHF; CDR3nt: TGTGCCAGCAGCCAACAGGAGAAAGGGAATTCACCCCTCCACTTT
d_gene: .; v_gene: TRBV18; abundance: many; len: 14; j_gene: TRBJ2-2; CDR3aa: CASSPLQGTGELFF; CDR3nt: TGTGCCAGCTCACCCCTACAGGGCACCGGGGAGCTGTTTTTT
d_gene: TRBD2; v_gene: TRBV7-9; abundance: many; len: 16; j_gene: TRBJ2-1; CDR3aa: CASSPSGGRSYNEQFF; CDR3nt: TGTGCCAGCAGCCCCTCCGGCGGGAGATCCTACAATGAGCAGTTCTTC
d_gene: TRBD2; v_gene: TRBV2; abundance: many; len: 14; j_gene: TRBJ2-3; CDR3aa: CASSGSGGTDTQYF; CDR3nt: TGTGCCAGCAGCGGGAGCGGGGGCACAGATACGCAGTATTTT
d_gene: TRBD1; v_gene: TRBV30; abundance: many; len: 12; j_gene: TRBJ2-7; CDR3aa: CAWSVGGVEQYF; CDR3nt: TGTGCCTGGAGTGTAGGGGGCGTCGAGCAGTACTTC
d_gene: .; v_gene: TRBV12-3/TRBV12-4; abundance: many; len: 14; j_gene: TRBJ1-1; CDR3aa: CATTRGAGNTEAFF; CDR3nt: TGTGCCACCACCCGGGGGGCGGGGAACACTGAAGCTTTCTTT
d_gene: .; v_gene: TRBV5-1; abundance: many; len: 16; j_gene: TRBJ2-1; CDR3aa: CASSYGGAPSYNEQFF; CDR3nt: TGCGCCAGCAGCTATGGGGGGGCCCCCTCCTACAATGAGCAGTTCTTC
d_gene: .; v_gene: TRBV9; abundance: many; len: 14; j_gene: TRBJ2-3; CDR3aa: CASSVGRSTDTQYF; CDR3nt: TGTGCCAGCAGCGTGGGGCGTAGCACAGATACGCAGTATTTT
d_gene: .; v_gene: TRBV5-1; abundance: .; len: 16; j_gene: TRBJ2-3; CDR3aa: CASSLVALTSTDTQYF; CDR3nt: TGCGCCAGCAGCTTGGTGGCGTTAACCAGCACAGATACGCAGTATTTT
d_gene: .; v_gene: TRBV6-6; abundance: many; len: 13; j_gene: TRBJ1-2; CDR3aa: CASSIGGYDGYTF; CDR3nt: TGTGCCAGCAGTATCGGGGGTTATGATGGCTACACCTTC
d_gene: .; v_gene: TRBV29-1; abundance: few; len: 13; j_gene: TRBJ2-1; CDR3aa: CSVVGHPYNEQFF; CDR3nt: TGCAGCGTTGTGGGGCACCCCTACAATGAGCAGTTCTTC
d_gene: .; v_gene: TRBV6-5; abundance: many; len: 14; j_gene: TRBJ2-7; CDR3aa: CASSDRWSQDEQYF; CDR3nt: TGTGCCAGCAGCGACAGGTGGAGTCAGGACGAGCAGTACTTC
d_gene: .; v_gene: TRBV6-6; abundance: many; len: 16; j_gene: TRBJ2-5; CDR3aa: CASSYSISGIQETQYF; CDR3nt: TGTGCCAGCAGTTACTCGATAAGCGGTATACAAGAGACCCAGTACTTC
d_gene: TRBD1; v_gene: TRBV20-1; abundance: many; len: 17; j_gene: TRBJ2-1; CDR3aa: CSASGQGSSRASNEQFF; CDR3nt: TGCAGTGCTTCGGGACAGGGGTCCTCCCGTGCATCCAATGAGCAGTTCTTC